In its sample, the clone carrying this T cell receptor beta chain was seen many times. What it binds is not known. This beta chain is an off-target read within a library intended for alpha chains, so its frequency means little. TCRdb re-derived calls from the 5' RACE reads in MiXCR, one entry per CDR3 protein. Among under 20,000 distinct CDR3 sequences listed, more than 9% were seen once. These data come from a study of spatial heterogeneity in lung cancer. The wider study: In tumor regions TCR transcript counts correlated strongly with a matched bulk RNA-seq T cell module score. Findings and limits, study-wide: One measure, the expanded intratumoral alpha and beta TCR count, tracked tumor mutation counts.

Trimming took 5 bases from V and 10 from J; bases not matched to a gene: 13. Germline CDR1 is DFQATT and CDR2 is SNEGSKA (reference sequence). The CDR3 consists of 14 residues. As for time point: sample taken at primary tumor resection. The sample in question was lung tumor tissue, obtained at surgery. The chain combines TRBV20-1 with TRBJ2-1; 8 nucleotides match TRBD2. This clonotype was obtained from a female donor with early-stage non-small cell lung cancer. DNA of the CDR3: TGCAGTGCTGGTCGAGCGGGGGCCCGTATGGAGCAGTTCTTC. It is translated as CSAGRAGARMEQFF.